The 6 T cell receptor beta chains below all came from one sample that was sequenced in a study of blood T cell repertoires in COVID-19. Sequencing was performed with immunoSEQ multiplex PCR; in TCRdb, only in-frame clones are kept and a portion is missing. The sample has roughly 120,000 clones; more than 70% are singletons. Sequencing input: peripheral blood. Receptors originate from a man in his 70s with acute or convalescent COVID-19.

The chain carries TRBV7-3 and TRBJ2-7; the match to TRBD1 covers 10 bases. Germline CDR1 SGHTA, CDR2 FQGTGA. The CDR3 runs 14 residues. After removal of 2 bases from V and 2 bases from J, the junction contained 0 bases not matched to a gene. The CDR3 DNA reads TGTGCCAGCAGCTTAGACAGGGGGCCCTACGAGCAGTACTTC. Translated: CASSLDRGPYEQYF.

The rearrangement links TRBV29-1 to TRBJ1-2, with a weak D call TRBD1 (6 bases). Germline CDR1 reads SQVTM; CDR2 reads ANQGSEA. The V and J ends lost 2 bases and 2 bases respectively, with 9 bases between them. The CDR3 is 13 residues long. The CDR3 sequence: CSVENRENYGYTF. The CDR3 DNA sequence: TGCAGCGTTGAAAACAGGGAGAACTATGGCTACACCTTC.

This sequence joins TRBV5-4 and TRBJ2-7; 7 bases fit TRBD2. This CDR3 has 16 residues. Germline CDR1 and CDR2: SGHNT and YYREEE (reference sequence). The J segment lost 2 bases and the V segment lost 4 bases, leaving 12 bases of the junction unmatched. As DNA, the CDR3 is TGTGCCAGCAGCCGGGCCCCGGGAGGATTAGCCTACGAGCAGTACTTC. Amino acid sequence: CASSRAPGGLAYEQYF.

CDR3 DNA sequence: TGTGCAAGTCGCTTTCGGAGGTCAGACACCATATATTTT. Its protein product is CASRFRRSDTIYF. This chain connects TRBV12-2 to TRBJ1-3. TRBV12-2 is assigned pseudogene status. The CDR3 consists of 13 residues.

J is TRBJ1-2 and V is TRBV5-8; 12 bases are shared with TRBD1. This CDR3 contains 15 residues. J was trimmed by 7 bases and V by 0 bases; bases with no gene match: 4. From germline, CDR1 is SGHTS and CDR2 YDEGEE. The CDR3 protein is CASSLVGTGGIGYTF. In nucleotides, the CDR3 is TGTGCCAGCAGCTTGGTCGGGACAGGGGGCATTGGCTACACCTTC.

V is TRBV5-6 and J is TRBJ2-7, with 8 bases aligning to TRBD1. The CDR3 loop spans 14 amino acids. From germline, CDR1 is SGHDT and CDR2 YYEEEE. The J segment lost 4 bases and the V segment lost 5 bases, leaving 8 bases of the junction unmatched. Here the CDR3 reads CASRQTGGPYEQYF. CDR3 DNA: TGTGCCAGCAGGCAAACAGGGGGTCCTTACGAGCAGTACTTC. The entire variable domain, with the rest obtained from reference TRBV5-6 and TRBJ2-7, is as follows: DAGVTQSPTHLIKTRGQQVTLRCSPKSGHDTVSWYQQALGQGPQFIFQYYEEEERQRGNFPDRFSGHQFPNYSSELNVNALLLGDSALYLCASRQTGGPYEQYFGPGTRLTVT.